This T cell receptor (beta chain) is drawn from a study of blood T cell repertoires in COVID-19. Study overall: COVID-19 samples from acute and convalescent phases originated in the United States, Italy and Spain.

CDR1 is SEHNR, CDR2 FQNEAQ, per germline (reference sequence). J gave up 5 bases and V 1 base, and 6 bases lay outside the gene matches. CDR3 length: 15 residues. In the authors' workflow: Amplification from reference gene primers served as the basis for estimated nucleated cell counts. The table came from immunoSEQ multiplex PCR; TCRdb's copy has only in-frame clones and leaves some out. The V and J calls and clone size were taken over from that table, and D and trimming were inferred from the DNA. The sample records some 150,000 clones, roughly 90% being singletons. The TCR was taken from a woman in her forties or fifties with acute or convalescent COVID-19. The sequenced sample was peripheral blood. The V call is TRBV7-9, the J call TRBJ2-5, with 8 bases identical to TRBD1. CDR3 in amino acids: CASSLERQGLETQYF. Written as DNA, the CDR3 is TGTGCCAGCAGCTTAGAGAGACAGGGGTTGGAGACCCAGTACTTC.